This T cell receptor beta chain was recovered during a study of a mutant IDH1 vaccine in newly diagnosed glioma. The wider study: Investigators started vaccination 4-6 weeks after radiotherapy alone, or with temozolomide cycles. Most patients had received both radiotherapy and temozolomide, the prior options being radiotherapy, temozolomide, or both.

Points on this clone: Antigen specificity is unknown.

V gave up 1 base and J gave up 4 bases, with 10 bases separating them. Germline V CDR1 and CDR2: LGHNA, YSLEER. This CDR3 region has 14 residues. The time point here: week 35, safety follow-up. Vaccination used 300 ug of mutant IDH1 20-mer peptide per dose, with topical imiquimod. Repertoires were generated with immunoSEQ multiplex PCR, while TCRdb's copy carries only in-frame clones and drops some. The sample has about 32,000 clones, about four fifths seen once. Source: PBMCs, taken from a glioma patient whose treatment included an IDH1 peptide vaccine. The clonotype originates from a man in his forties with glioma. Some clones in this sample may be carry-over from other donors' samples. The genes are TRBV4-3 and TRBJ1-2; maybe TRBD1 (5 bases). The CDR3 DNA reads TGCGCCAGCAGCCAAGTCCTCCAGGGCTATGGCTACACCTTC. This sequence encodes CASSQVLQGYGYTF.